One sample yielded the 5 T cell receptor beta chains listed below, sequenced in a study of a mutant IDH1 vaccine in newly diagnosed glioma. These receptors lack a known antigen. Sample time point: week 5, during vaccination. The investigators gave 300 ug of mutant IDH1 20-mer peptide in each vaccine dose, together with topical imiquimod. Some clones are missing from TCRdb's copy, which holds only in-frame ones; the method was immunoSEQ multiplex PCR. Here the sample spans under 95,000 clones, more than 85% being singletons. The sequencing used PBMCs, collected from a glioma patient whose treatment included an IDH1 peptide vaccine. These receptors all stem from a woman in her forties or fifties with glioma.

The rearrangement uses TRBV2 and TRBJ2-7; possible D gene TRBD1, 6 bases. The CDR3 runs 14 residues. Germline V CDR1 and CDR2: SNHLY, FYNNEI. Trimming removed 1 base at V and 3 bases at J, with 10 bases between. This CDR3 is CASSEVGHHYEQYF. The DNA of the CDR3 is TGTGCCAGCAGTGAAGTGGGACACCACTACGAGCAGTACTTC.

The CDR3 here is CASDRPFLYTEAFF. The CDR3 DNA reads TGCGCCAGCGACAGGCCCTTTTTATACACTGAAGCTTTCTTT. The V and J genes are TRBV5-1 and TRBJ1-1, with D possibly TRBD1 on 6 matching bases. V was cut by 7 bases and J by 3 bases, with 16 bases left in between. The CDR3 consists of 14 residues. Germline assignment: CDR1 SGHRS and CDR2 YFSETQ.

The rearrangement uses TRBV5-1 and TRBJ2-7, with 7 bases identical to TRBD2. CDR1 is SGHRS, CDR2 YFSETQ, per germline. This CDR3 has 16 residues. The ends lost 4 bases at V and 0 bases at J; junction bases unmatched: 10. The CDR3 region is CASSPYPSGASYEQYF. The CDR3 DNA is TGCGCCAGCAGCCCCTACCCCAGCGGGGCCTCCTACGAGCAGTACTTC.

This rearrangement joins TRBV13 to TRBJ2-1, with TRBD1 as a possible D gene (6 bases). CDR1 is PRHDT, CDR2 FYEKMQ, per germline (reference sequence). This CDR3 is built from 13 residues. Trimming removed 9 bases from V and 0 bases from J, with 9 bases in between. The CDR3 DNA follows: TGTGCCAGTAGGGGGAGCTCCTACAATGAGCAGTTCTTC. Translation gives CASRGSSYNEQFF.

CDR3 residues: CASLKGGGLAREKLFF. DNA of the CDR3: TGCGCCAGCCTCAAGGGGGGTGGGTTGGCAAGGGAAAAACTGTTTTTT. The gene calls are TRBV10-1 and TRBJ1-4; TRBD1 might be the D (6 bases). The CDR3 is made up of 16 amino acids. The germline V gene has CDR1 WNHNN and CDR2 SYGVQD (reference sequence). Trimming pared 8 bases from V and 8 bases from J, leaving 24 bases between.